These 2 T cell receptor beta chains share one sample of origin, sequenced in a study of cytomegalovirus exposure and HLA in healthy donors. Primers for the PCR totalled 60 Vbeta and 13 Jbeta. Assay used: immunoSEQ multiplex PCR; TCRdb lists only in-frame clones, some missing. The data show about 150,000 clones, with less than 65% seen just once and roughly 3.1% held by the top ten. Material: PBMCs. The receptors here all came from a woman aged 25-40 years in good health and CMV-seropositive.

This clone was observed a handful of times. This chain links TRBV11-2 with TRBJ1-1; 9 nucleotides line up with TRBD1. Germline assignment: CDR1 SGHAT and CDR2 FQNNGV. The CDR3 runs 14 residues. Unmatched junction bases numbered 4, after V lost 5 bases and J lost 3 bases. The CDR3 loop reads CASSTDRGDTEAFF. The DNA of the CDR3 is TGTGCCAGCAGCACCGACAGGGGGGACACTGAAGCTTTCTTT.

The gene calls are TRBV28 and TRBJ2-7; 9 positions match TRBD1. CDR3 size: 14 residues. With 6 bases clipped from V and 6 bases from J, the junction kept 9 bases outside the gene matches. The germline V gene has CDR1 MDHEN and CDR2 SYDVKM. CDR3 coding DNA: TGTGCCAGCAGCACATACAGGGGGCTGGGCGAGCAGTACTTC. Its protein is CASSTYRGLGEQYF.